This is a list of T cell receptor beta chains from one sample in a study of control samples from healthy donors and cancer patients. The method was immunoSEQ multiplex PCR; TCRdb's version includes in-frame clones alone and lacks a portion of them. The table has about 180,000 clones, 90% seen once. Input material: blood. These receptor sequences come from a woman between 50 and 59 years old in good health. Both conserved end residues are part of each CDR3. A D gene is named only where the DNA matches it firmly. A row's size may be missing; if present it is once, few, many or a size class.

V gene: TRBV27; D gene: .; clone size: .; J gene: TRBJ2-1; CDR3 protein: CASSAYRGANEQFF; CDR3 DNA: TGTGCCAGCAGTGCATATAGGGGGGCCAATGAGCAGTTCTTC
V gene: TRBV10-3; D gene: .; clone size: .; J gene: TRBJ1-2; CDR3 protein: CAISEFKNANYGYTF; CDR3 DNA: TGTGCCATCAGTGAATTTAAAAACGCTAACTATGGCTACACCTTC
V gene: TRBV7-8; D gene: .; clone size: .; J gene: TRBJ2-3; CDR3 protein: CASSSQADTQYF; CDR3 DNA: TGTGCCAGCAGCTCCCAGGCAGATACGCAGTATTTT
V gene: TRBV7-9; D gene: .; clone size: .; J gene: TRBJ1-4; CDR3 protein: CASSLWEGTNEKLFF; CDR3 DNA: TGTGCCAGCAGCTTGTGGGAGGGCACCAATGAAAAACTGTTTTTT
V gene: TRBV10-3; D gene: TRBD1; clone size: .; J gene: TRBJ2-7; CDR3 protein: CAISRTGRDEQYF; CDR3 DNA: TGTGCCATCAGTAGGACAGGGAGAGACGAGCAGTACTTC
V gene: TRBV4-3; D gene: .; clone size: .; J gene: TRBJ2-5; CDR3 protein: CASSQDHTTRETQYF; CDR3 DNA: TGCGCCAGCAGCCAAGATCATACTACCCGCGAGACCCAGTACTTC
V gene: TRBV10-3; D gene: .; clone size: .; J gene: TRBJ1-2; CDR3 protein: CAIRVGSLYGYTF; CDR3 DNA: TGTGCCATCAGGGTGGGTTCCCTATATGGCTACACCTTC
V gene: TRBV28; D gene: .; clone size: once; J gene: TRBJ2-5; CDR3 protein: CASSSGGLKTQYF; CDR3 DNA: TGTGCCAGCAGTTCCGGGGGGCTAAAGACCCAGTACTTC
V gene: TRBV28; D gene: .; clone size: .; J gene: TRBJ2-4; CDR3 protein: CASRDSTARGAKNIQYF; CDR3 DNA: TGTGCCAGCAGGGATTCGACAGCCCGGGGGGCCAAAAACATTCAGTACTTC
V gene: TRBV28; D gene: .; clone size: .; J gene: TRBJ2-2; CDR3 protein: CASSYGTGELFF; CDR3 DNA: TGTGCCAGCAGTTATGGGACCGGGGAGCTGTTTTTT
V gene: TRBV29-1; D gene: .; clone size: .; J gene: TRBJ1-1; CDR3 protein: CSVDGGGAGNTEAFF; CDR3 DNA: TGCAGCGTTGACGGTGGGGGCGCGGGGAACACTGAAGCTTTCTTT
V gene: TRBV19; D gene: .; clone size: .; J gene: TRBJ1-4; CDR3 protein: CASSTWGEEKLFF; CDR3 DNA: TGTGCCAGTAGTACCTGGGGGGAAGAAAAACTGTTTTTT
V gene: TRBV10-1; D gene: .; clone size: .; J gene: TRBJ1-3; CDR3 protein: CASSTPPTGHNSGNTIYF; CDR3 DNA: TGCGCCAGCAGTACCCCTCCGACAGGCCACAACTCTGGAAACACCATATATTTT
V gene: TRBV6-1; D gene: .; clone size: .; J gene: TRBJ2-5; CDR3 protein: CASSDTGFGETQYF; CDR3 DNA: TGTGCCAGCAGTGATACGGGGTTCGGGGAGACCCAGTACTTC
V gene: TRBV7-3; D gene: TRBD2; clone size: .; J gene: TRBJ2-5; CDR3 protein: CASSLEAGGQKTQYF; CDR3 DNA: TGTGCCAGCAGCTTAGAAGCGGGGGGGCAGAAGACCCAGTACTTC
V gene: TRBV30; D gene: .; clone size: .; J gene: TRBJ1-3; CDR3 protein: CAWGSSGNTIYF; CDR3 DNA: TGTGCCTGGGGGTCCTCTGGAAACACCATATATTTT
V gene: TRBV30; D gene: TRBD1; clone size: .; J gene: TRBJ2-3; CDR3 protein: CAWGQAGTDTQYF; CDR3 DNA: TGTGCCTGGGGACAGGCCGGCACAGATACGCAGTATTTT
V gene: TRBV24-1; D gene: .; clone size: .; J gene: TRBJ1-4; CDR3 protein: CATSDYGAKANEKLFF; CDR3 DNA: TGTGCCACCAGTGATTACGGGGCTAAGGCTAATGAAAAACTGTTTTTT
V gene: TRBV24-1; D gene: TRBD1; clone size: .; J gene: TRBJ2-1; CDR3 protein: CATSDGGGTGVGEQFF; CDR3 DNA: TGTGCCACCAGTGATGGGGGGGGGACAGGGGTAGGTGAGCAGTTCTTC
V gene: TRBV28; D gene: .; clone size: once; J gene: TRBJ1-3; CDR3 protein: CASSSTGGPGNTIYF; CDR3 DNA: TGTGCCAGCAGTTCCACGGGGGGGCCTGGAAACACCATATATTTT
V gene: TRBV28; D gene: .; clone size: .; J gene: TRBJ2-6; CDR3 protein: CASSFLRAGLSGANVLTF; CDR3 DNA: TGTGCCAGCAGTTTTTTACGGGCAGGGCTCTCTGGGGCCAACGTCCTGACTTTC
V gene: TRBV29-1; D gene: .; clone size: .; J gene: TRBJ1-1; CDR3 protein: CSWGRGNTEAFF; CDR3 DNA: TGCAGTTGGGGCAGGGGGAACACTGAAGCTTTCTTT